This T cell receptor beta chain derives from a study of post-analysis software for immune sequencing data. Overall study: Included courses were relapsing-remitting and secondary progressive multiple sclerosis; progressive-relapsing multiple sclerosis was also included. Study-wide findings and caveats: Five or six TRBV segments, TRBV5-6, TRBV5-1 and TRBV20-1 among them, were found more frequent in patients than controls. By F measure, strong co-clustering occurred among samples prepared in the same batch.

Incorporated into the TCR beta cDNA libraries were unique molecular identifiers, which served to reduce PCR and sequencing biases. Yield was roughly 500,000 cDNA molecules from 1 to 10 million T cells. TCRdb analysed the PCR reads with MiXCR anew, one entry per CDR3 protein. The sample yields over 700,000 distinct CDR3 sequences, 30% seen once. Between the trimmed V and J ends, which lost 0 bases and 0 bases, there was a span of 16 bases. Germline V gene sequence: CDR1 SGHRS, CDR2 YFSETQ. CDR3 length: 18 residues. Worth noting for this clonotype: Its specificity is unknown.

This clonotype originated in a girl aged 10 to 17 with multiple sclerosis. This chain uses TRBV5-1 with TRBJ1-3, with D maybe TRBD1 (5 bases). The sequencing sample was made of blood. The CDR3 protein is CASSLVLGPRNSGNTIYF. In DNA, the CDR3 is TGCGCCAGCAGCTTGGTCCTGGGACCCAGAAACTCTGGAAACACCATATATTTT. Based on the CDR3 plus reference TRBV5-1 and TRBJ1-3, the full variable domain is KAGVTQTPRYLIKTRGQQVTLSCSPISGHRSVSWYQQTPGQGLQFLFEYFSETQRNKGNFPGRFSGRQFSNSRSEMNVSTLELGDSALYLCASSLVLGPRNSGNTIYFGEGSWLTVV.